This T cell receptor (beta chain) came from a study of T cell changes during pregnancy in multiple sclerosis. Germline CDR1 and CDR2: MDHEN and SYDVKM. CDR3 length equals 14 residues. V lost 4 bases, J lost 5 bases, and 11 bases lay in between. The data were produced by immunoSEQ multiplex PCR, yet TCRdb's version contains in-frame clones alone and is incomplete. The repertoire holds around 56,000 clones, with approximately 90% as singletons. Sequenced here: peripheral blood, sampled in the first trimester of pregnancy. This TCR was sampled from a female donor in good health, enrolled as a control in a pregnancy study. The rearrangement links TRBV28 to TRBJ1-4; no reliable D call. CDR3 in amino acids: CASSSGIENEKLFF. Written as DNA, the CDR3 is TGTGCCAGCAGTTCCGGGATCGAAAATGAAAAACTGTTTTTT. Combining the CDR3 with reference TRBV28 and TRBJ1-4 gives the whole variable domain DVKVTQSSRYLVKRTGEKVFLECVQDMDHENMFWYRQDPGLGLRLIYFSYDVKMKEKGDIPEGYSVSREKKERFSLILESASTNQTSMYLCASSSGIENEKLFFGSGTQLSVL.